The rows below give T cell receptor beta chains drawn from one sample of a study of T cell responses to AZD1222 COVID-19 vaccine. Profiling relied on immunoSEQ multiplex PCR, and the TCRdb table lists in-frame clones only, not all of them. Of 150,000 to 200,000 clones listed, approximately 86% are singletons. This material consisted of peripheral blood, taken on day 0 of AZD1222 vaccination. The receptors derive from an adult in good health. Both conserved end residues are part of each CDR3. The D gene is left open where the match is weak. The listing skips clone size in some rows; elsewhere it reads once, few, many or a size class.

. TRBJ2-7 TRBV10-1 . CASSPSGVGEQYF TGCGCCAGCAGTCCATCAGGGGTGGGGGAGCAGTACTTC
. TRBJ1-5 TRBV7-8 . CASSLPWQPQHF TGTGCCAGCAGCTTACCATGGCAGCCCCAGCATTTT
. TRBJ1-2 TRBV12-3/TRBV12-4 . CATRGRGLYGYTF TGTGCCACCAGAGGCAGGGGACTCTATGGCTACACCTTC
. TRBJ2-1 TRBV10-3 TRBD2 CAISGLAGLSSYNEQFF TGTGCCATCAGTGGGCTAGCGGGGCTAAGCTCCTACAATGAGCAGTTCTTC
. TRBJ1-5 TRBV19 . CASSIYGSYGNQPQHF TGTGCCAGTAGTATATACGGCAGTTACGGCAATCAGCCCCAGCATTTT
. TRBJ2-2 TRBV3-1/TRBV3-2 . CASSQGVSNTGELFF TGTGCCAGCAGCCAAGGGGTTAGCAACACCGGGGAGCTGTTTTTT
. TRBJ2-7 TRBV11-2 TRBD2 CASSLSLAGDEQYF TGTGCCAGCAGCTTATCACTAGCGGGCGACGAGCAGTACTTC
. TRBJ1-2 TRBV6-1 . CASSESKGLYGYTF TGTGCCAGCAGTGAAAGTAAGGGCCTCTATGGCTACACCTTC
. TRBJ2-3 TRBV6-5 TRBD1 CASRHRGEGPDTQYF TGTGCCAGCAGACACAGGGGAGAGGGGCCAGATACGCAGTATTTT
. TRBJ2-7 TRBV4-1 . CASSQGRQGSYEQYF TGCGCCAGCAGCCAAGGGCGGCAGGGATCCTACGAGCAGTACTTC
. TRBJ2-3 TRBV6-4 . CASSDSVRTDTQYF TGTGCCAGCAGTGACTCGGTGCGCACAGATACGCAGTATTTT
. TRBJ2-7 TRBV27 . CASSLSAGLSYEQYF TGTGCCAGCAGTTTATCGGCGGGACTGAGCTACGAGCAGTACTTC
. TRBJ1-5 TRBV18 . CASSRTGSQPQHF TGTGCCAGCTCCAGGACTGGGAGCCAGCCCCAGCATTTT
. TRBJ2-7 TRBV11-2 . CASSLVAVEQYF TGTGCCAGCAGCTTAGTTGCGGTCGAGCAGTACTTC
. TRBJ2-1 TRBV28 TRBD2 CASSSPCSVAGVSCEQFF TGTGCCAGCAGTTCCCCCTGTTCAGTAGCGGGAGTCAGTTGTGAGCAGTTCTTC
. TRBJ2-1 TRBV4-1 . CASSQFGSLQFF TGCGCCAGCAGCCAATTTGGGTCCTTACAGTTCTTC
. TRBJ2-2 TRBV5-1 . CASSLGQPRNTGELFF TGCGCCAGCAGCTTGGGGCAGCCGAGGAACACCGGGGAGCTGTTTTTT
. TRBJ1-5 TRBV6-5 . CASRGSWGAQLPQHF TGTGCCAGCAGGGGATCGTGGGGGGCCCAATTGCCCCAGCATTTT
few TRBJ1-1 TRBV18 . CASSPIETATGEAFF TGTGCCAGCTCCCCAATTGAGACGGCGACGGGGGAAGCTTTCTTT
. TRBJ2-2 TRBV14 . CASSQGQITGELFF TGTGCCAGCAGCCAGGGACAAATCACCGGGGAGCTGTTTTTT
. TRBJ2-5 TRBV6-5 . CASSYWGRNQETQYF TGTGCCAGCAGTTACTGGGGCAGAAACCAAGAGACCCAGTACTTC
. TRBJ2-7 TRBV9 TRBD1 CASSVGGQPYEQYF TGTGCCAGCAGCGTAGGGGGACAGCCCTACGAGCAGTACTTC
. TRBJ2-2 TRBV2 TRBD2 CASSVGTSGTNTGELFF TGTGCCAGCAGTGTGGGGACTAGCGGGACTAACACCGGGGAGCTGTTTTTT
. TRBJ1-4 TRBV9 . CASSVEGRDEKLFF TGTGCCAGCAGCGTAGAGGGGCGGGATGAAAAACTGTTTTTT
. TRBJ2-3 TRBV7-2 . CASSPGLRADTQYF TGTGCCAGCAGCCCCGGGCTACGCGCAGATACGCAGTATTTT
. TRBJ2-7 TRBV12-5 . CASGLGGGDREQYF TGTGCTAGTGGTTTGGGTGGTGGGGACCGGGAGCAGTACTTC
once TRBJ1-5 TRBV19 . CASSITTGYHSNQPQHF TGTGCCAGTAGTATTACCACAGGTTACCATAGCAATCAGCCCCAGCATTTT
. TRBJ2-1 TRBV7-9 . CASSLISEQFF TGTGCCAGCAGCTTGATTAGTGAGCAGTTCTTC
. TRBJ1-5 TRBV30 TRBD1 CAWRTTGSNQPQHF TGTGCCTGGAGGACGACAGGGAGCAATCAGCCCCAGCATTTT
. TRBJ2-2 TRBV27 TRBD2 CASSHRLAAGELFF TGTGCCAGCAGTCACCGACTAGCTGCCGGGGAGCTGTTTTTT
. TRBJ2-2 TRBV10-1 . CASSDAGAGGELFF TGCGCCAGCAGTGACGCGGGGGCGGGCGGGGAGCTGTTTTTT
. TRBJ2-1 TRBV30 TRBD2 CAWRDPTSGRDNEQFF TGTGCCTGGAGGGACCCGACTAGCGGGAGAGACAATGAGCAGTTCTTC
. TRBJ1-1 TRBV15 . CATSRGTLQSPQGNTEAFF TGTGCCACCAGCAGAGGAACACTACAGTCCCCCCAAGGGAACACTGAAGCTTTCTTT
. TRBJ1-2 TRBV5-1 . CASSTEGDYGYTF TGCGCCAGCAGCACAGAGGGGGATTATGGCTACACCTTC
once TRBJ1-1 TRBV18 . CASSPRQQNTEAFF TGTGCCAGCTCACCCCGACAGCAGAACACTGAAGCTTTCTTT
once TRBJ2-7 TRBV5-1 TRBD2 CASSFLAGVWYEQYF TGCGCCAGCAGCTTTTTAGCGGGAGTTTGGTACGAGCAGTACTTC
once TRBJ2-2 TRBV5-1 TRBD2 CASSLHLAGGAGELFF TGCGCCAGCAGCCTACACCTAGCGGGAGGGGCCGGGGAGCTGTTTTTT
. TRBJ1-2 TRBV11-2 TRBD1 CASSFAGGDGYTF TGTGCCAGCAGCTTCGCAGGGGGCGATGGCTACACCTTC
. TRBJ1-3 TRBV28 . CASSLGGGRAGNTIYF TGTGCCAGCAGTTTAGGGGGGGGCAGGGCTGGAAACACCATATATTTT
. TRBJ1-1 TRBV24-1 . CATSEVAGVVAFF TGTGCCACCAGTGAGGTCGCCGGGGTCGTGGCTTTCTTT
. TRBJ1-6 TRBV5-1 TRBD1 CASSLGGGQNVTPLHF TGCGCCAGCAGCTTGGGAGGGGGCCAAAACGTTACACCCCTCCACTTT
. TRBJ1-1 TRBV3-1/TRBV3-2 . CASRGRTEAFF TGTGCCAGCAGGGGCAGAACTGAAGCTTTCTTT
. TRBJ1-5 TRBV4-1 TRBD1 CASSPDRGSSQPQHF TGCGCCAGCAGTCCGGACAGGGGAAGTAGTCAGCCCCAGCATTTT
. TRBJ2-7 TRBV5-4 TRBD2 CASSVTLANTYEQYF TGTGCCAGCAGCGTGACACTAGCGAACACTTACGAGCAGTACTTC
. TRBJ1-1 TRBV3-1/TRBV3-2 . CASSQAAGWEAFF TGTGCCAGCAGCCAAGCGGCGGGATGGGAAGCTTTCTTT
. TRBJ1-5 TRBV7-8 . CASSLAQQPYSNQPQHF TGTGCCAGCAGCTTAGCCCAGCAGCCCTATAGCAATCAGCCCCAGCATTTT
. TRBJ2-1 TRBV28 TRBD2 CASSLAVAGAPQFF TGTGCCAGCAGTCTAGCCGTAGCGGGAGCGCCCCAGTTCTTC
few TRBJ1-2 TRBV25-1 . CASSDGGGTKGYTF TGTGCCAGCAGTGACGGGGGGGGAACGAAAGGCTACACCTTC
. TRBJ1-4 TRBV6-1 TRBD1 CASSEVQGAEKLFF TGTGCCAGCAGTGAAGTACAGGGGGCCGAAAAACTGTTTTTT
. TRBJ2-2 TRBV4-2 . CASSQGTTGELFF TGTGCCAGCAGCCAAGGGACGACCGGGGAGCTGTTTTTT
. TRBJ1-4 TRBV19 . CASRGATNEKLFF TGTGCCAGTAGGGGAGCAACTAATGAAAAACTGTTTTTT
. TRBJ1-5 TRBV28 . CASSPRGPSNQPQHF TGTGCCAGCAGTCCCCGAGGCCCTAGCAATCAGCCCCAGCATTTT
. TRBJ1-1 TRBV19 . CASSMGNRDNTEAFF TGTGCCAGTAGTATGGGTAATCGGGACAACACTGAAGCTTTCTTT